This T cell receptor (beta chain) appears in the sequencing data of a study of T-cell memory formation after mild COVID-19 (dated by TCRdb to the early 2020s). Concerning the study at large: TCR sequence clusters from the two donors were found to be largely donor specific. The cohort was made up of two young adult volunteers, one female and one male, who were previously healthy. In a couple of donors, T-cell clones that expanded and contracted after mild COVID-19 were followed by sequencing TCRalpha and TCRbeta repertoires longitudinally. General conclusions and limits of the study: The detection of some responding clones in pre-infection memory suggests that pre-existing cross-reactive memory T cells joined the SARS-CoV-2 response. SARS-CoV-2 specificity of the second-wave clones peaking on day 37 was not confirmed. Clones that contracted from day 15 to 85 showed balanced CD4/CD8 phenotypes, whereas a second wave of clones that expanded from day 15 to 37 leaned towards CD4+. Contracting CD4+ clones were found mainly in CM and EM memory subsets, while CD8+ clones were enriched in EMRA. The study covered only a couple of mild cases, and larger cohorts including severe cases with pre-infection samples were considered necessary.

Taken from the germline V gene (reference sequence), the CDR1 and CDR2 loops are SGHAT and FQDESV. The CDR3 sequence holds 14 residues, the cysteine and phenylalanine included. The retained sequence is limited to the CDR3, 42 bases, with the frame set at the first base. V was cut back by 10 bases and J by 6 bases, leaving a gap of 18 bases between them. The instrument given in TCRdb is Illumina NovaSeq 6000. cDNA libraries for TCRalpha and TCRbeta were prepared by 5'RACE using constant-segment primers, with sample barcodes and unique molecular identifiers added. Trizol reagent was used to extract RNA from every sample. The libraries were amplified in two PCR steps, and the second step added a second sample barcode and Illumina TruSeq adapters. Libraries were sequenced on an Illumina NovaSeq with 2 x 150 bp paired-end reads. As for how the authors treated the data: Reads were demultiplexed and collapsed into UMI-guided consensus sequences with migec v1.2.7. Using mixcr v2.1.11, the UMI consensuses were aligned to TRA and TRB V and J templates and assembled into clonotypes. A clonotype was counted as expanded or contracted only when both edgeR and NoisET called the clonotype significant, with the noise models trained on biological replicates. edgeR calls used a false discovery rate-adjusted p below 0.01 and a log2 fold-change threshold of 1. PCA with hierarchical clustering of max-normalized trajectories of the 1000 most abundant clonotypes was used as exploratory dynamics analysis. Each responding clone was given a CD4 or CD8 phenotype based on the CD4+ and CD8+ repertoires, which had been sequenced separately. Starting from the raw public reads, TCRdb applied fastp trimming at Q25, assembled clones with MiXCR and retained in-frame beta chains. Each CDR3 protein appears once, grouped with its most common genes and DNA. TCRdb's processing, not the authors', yielded these V and J calls. Here the sample has about 180,000 distinct CDR3 sequences; 18% occur a single time. The leading ten clones occupy roughly 3.7% of the sample.

Concerning this clonotype: Its antigen remains unidentified. No qualities accompany the bases; no much larger clone lies one base away.

PBMCs were isolated by Ficoll-Paque density gradient centrifugation. Sample: PBMCs or a T cell subset sorted from them (not recorded which). This TCR came from a man aged 18 to 35 who had mild COVID-19 (a few samples of this study predate the infection). The sample titles of this study are shuffled in the database, so cell type and time point are left out; the donor was told from shared clones. The chain joins TRBV11-1 to TRBJ2-2, with a tentative D gene TRBD2 over 5 matching bases. CDR3 protein: CATKVGAWAGELFF. The nucleotide sequence reads as follows: TGTGCCACAAAGGTGGGAGCGTGGGCCGGGGAGCTGTTTTTT.